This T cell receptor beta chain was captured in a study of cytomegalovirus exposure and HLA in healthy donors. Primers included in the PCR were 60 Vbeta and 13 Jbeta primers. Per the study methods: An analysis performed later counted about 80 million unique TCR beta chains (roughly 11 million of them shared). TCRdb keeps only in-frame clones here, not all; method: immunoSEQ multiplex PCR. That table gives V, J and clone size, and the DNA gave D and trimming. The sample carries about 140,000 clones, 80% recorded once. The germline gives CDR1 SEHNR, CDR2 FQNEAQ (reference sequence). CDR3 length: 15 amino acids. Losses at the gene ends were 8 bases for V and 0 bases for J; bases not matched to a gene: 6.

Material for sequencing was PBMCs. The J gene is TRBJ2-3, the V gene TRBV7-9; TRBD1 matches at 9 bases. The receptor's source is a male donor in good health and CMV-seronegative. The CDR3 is CASRRTGDSTDTQYF. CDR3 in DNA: TGTGCCAGCCGTCGGACAGGGGACAGCACAGATACGCAGTATTTT. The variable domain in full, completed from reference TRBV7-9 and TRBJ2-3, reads DTGVSQNPRHKITKRGQNVTFRCDPISEHNRLYWYRQTLGQGPEFLTYFQNEAQLEKSRLLSDRFSAERPKGSFSTLEIQRTEQGDSAMYLCASRRTGDSTDTQYFGPGTRLTVL.